The 6 T cell receptor beta chains given below trace back to one sample, sequenced in a study of T cells in Graves' hyperthyroidism and ophthalmopathy. Authors of the study amplified TCR beta CDR3 regions from RNA transcripts. RT-PCR in the first round (using the HTBI primer set) targeted the TCR CDR3. TCRdb used MiXCR to reprocess the multiplex PCR reads, holding one entry per CDR3 protein. The top ten clones hold 7% to 7.5% of a sample with 600,000 to 700,000 distinct CDR3 sequences, 45% of them seen once. Source material: peripheral blood or thyroid tissue (not recorded which). The receptors stem from an adult man with Graves' disease, either hyperthyroidism or ophthalmopathy (not recorded which).

Concerning this clonotype itself: Compared with germline, one end of the junction differs, possibly owing to a read error. This rearrangement joins TRBV5-8 to TRBJ1-1; D gene unclear. The germline gives CDR1 SGHTS, CDR2 YDEGEE. This CDR3 is built from 15 residues. The CDR3 here is CASSPEDLMNTEAFF. The CDR3 DNA sequence: TGCGCCAGCAGCCCAGAGGACTTAATGAACACTGAAGCTTTCTTT.

This clonotype came up many times. The gene calls are TRBV7-9 and TRBJ2-5, with 9 bases aligning to TRBD2. V lost 5 bases, J lost 4 bases, and 14 bases stayed unmatched. Germline CDR1 and CDR2: SEHNR and FQNEAQ (reference sequence). The CDR3 spans 17 residues. The DNA of the CDR3 is TGTGCCAGCAGCCTGACCCTCGGTAGCGGGAGCTTAGAGACCCAGTACTTC. Translated, it gives CASSLTLGSGSLETQYF.

This clonotype was observed at least ten times. The chain has TRBV24-1 and TRBJ2-5, with TRBD1 matching over 8 bases. Unmatched junction bases numbered 8, after V lost 7 bases and J lost 2 bases. The CDR3 runs 15 residues. Germline V gene sequence: CDR1 KGHDR, CDR2 SFDVKD. CDR3 residues: CATSRNGQGQETQYF. The CDR3 DNA reads as TGTGCCACCAGCCGAAACGGACAGGGACAAGAGACCCAGTACTTC.

This clonotype has at least ten counts. The chain recombines TRBV7-6 with TRBJ1-5; D is unresolved. The ends were cut back, 1 base at V and 6 bases at J, with 10 bases in the middle. Germline V gene data show CDR1 as SGHVS and CDR2 as FNYEAQ. The CDR3 length is 14 residues. The CDR3 spells CASSLGGRSQPQHF. In nucleotides, the CDR3 is TGTGCCAGCAGCTTAGGGGGTCGAAGTCAGCCCCAGCATTTT.

Only one count was recorded for this clonotype. The chain links TRBV11-1 to TRBJ1-1; weak D call: TRBD1 (5 bases). Germline lookup yields CDR1 SGHAT and CDR2 FQDESV (reference sequence). V lost 5 bases and J 3 bases, leaving 16 bases between the germline ends. The CDR3 runs to 15 residues. In DNA, the CDR3 is TGTGCCAGCAGCCCGTGGACGGGGCTGGACACTGAAGCTTTCTTT. Amino acid sequence: CASSPWTGLDTEAFF.

This clonotype was seen repeatedly, ten times or more. The chain joins TRBV29-1 to TRBJ1-1, with D perhaps TRBD1 (5 bases). Between the trimmed V and J ends, which lost 1 base and 11 bases, there was a span of 14 bases. Germline CDR1 SQVTM, CDR2 ANQGSEA. The CDR3 spans 12 residues. The CDR3 sequence: CSVEAGTATAFF. In DNA form, the CDR3 reads TGCAGCGTTGAAGCAGGGACCGCAACCGCTTTCTTT.